Listed below are T cell receptor beta chains from one sample, sequenced in a study of CD4 T cells in relation to SARS-CoV-2 and coronaviruses. Here immunoSEQ multiplex PCR was the method, and the copy in TCRdb shows in-frame clones only, minus some. The repertoire holds about 68,000 clones, over 90% seen once, with roughly 0.21% in the top ten. The sequencing input was naive CD4+ T cells from PBMCs. These receptors were collected from a human donor in good health. CDR3s include the opening cysteine and the closing phenylalanine or tryptophan. Each record gives: V gene, J gene, clone size, CDR3 protein. Only some rows state a clone size, as once, few, many or a class for expanded clones.

V: TRBV7-9
J: TRBJ1-2
size: once
CDR3: CASASGGGYGYTF

V: TRBV6-5
J: TRBJ2-7
size: .
CDR3: CASSRDRVSYEQYF

V: TRBV4-3
J: TRBJ2-7
size: .
CDR3: CASSQRDGSYEQYF

V: TRBV24-1
J: TRBJ2-1
size: .
CDR3: CATSGQGSKFF

V: TRBV5-1
J: TRBJ2-7
size: .
CDR3: CASSLATGSYEQYF

V: TRBV18
J: TRBJ1-2
size: .
CDR3: CASSPTDNYGYTF

V: TRBV29-1
J: TRBJ2-1
size: .
CDR3: CSVSGPTQEQFF

V: TRBV6-6
J: TRBJ2-2
size: once
CDR3: CASSYPSGRYTGELFF

V: TRBV7-8
J: TRBJ2-5
size: .
CDR3: CASSLERETQYF

V: TRBV11-2
J: TRBJ2-6
size: .
CDR3: CAGSGGLGSGANVLTF

V: TRBV2
J: TRBJ1-4
size: .
CDR3: CASRGGQGVYEKLFF

V: TRBV29-1
J: TRBJ2-7
size: .
CDR3: CSVGMNLGSYEQYF

V: TRBV12-3/TRBV12-4
J: TRBJ2-1
size: .
CDR3: CATTTGTSDEQFF

V: TRBV5-1
J: TRBJ2-7
size: .
CDR3: CASSSVTASLYEQYF

V: TRBV10-3
J: TRBJ2-5
size: .
CDR3: CAISELSGGETQYF

V: TRBV5-6
J: TRBJ2-3
size: .
CDR3: CASSPQGTDTQYF

V: TRBV19
J: TRBJ1-2
size: .
CDR3: CASSRQGNYGYTF

V: TRBV30
J: TRBJ1-6
size: .
CDR3: CAWSDGNSPLHF

V: TRBV15
J: TRBJ1-1
size: .
CDR3: CATSDRTHDAAFF

V: TRBV18
J: TRBJ2-7
size: once
CDR3: CASSARQGGDEQYF

V: TRBV5-1
J: TRBJ2-3
size: .
CDR3: CASSLDVQGNTDTQYF

V: TRBV2
J: TRBJ1-3
size: .
CDR3: CASRRQGNTIYF

V: TRBV28
J: TRBJ2-7
size: .
CDR3: CASNSRRGWSYEQYF

V: TRBV28
J: TRBJ1-3
size: .
CDR3: CASSPGTLYTIYF

V: TRBV5-6
J: TRBJ2-3
size: .
CDR3: CASTRTLTLLDTQYF

V: TRBV7-2
J: TRBJ1-2
size: .
CDR3: CASSLGQGAYYGYTF

V: TRBV28
J: TRBJ1-5
size: .
CDR3: CASSSSGGYSNQPQHF

V: TRBV10-3
J: TRBJ1-1
size: .
CDR3: CATTTVENTEAFF

V: TRBV5-1
J: TRBJ1-4
size: .
CDR3: CASSWGRGNEKLFF

V: TRBV9
J: TRBJ1-1
size: .
CDR3: CASMHRLDEAFF

V: TRBV18
J: TRBJ1-4
size: .
CDR3: CASSPWTGGVGNEKLFF

V: TRBV27
J: TRBJ2-5
size: .
CDR3: CASSLALQETQYF

V: TRBV30
J: TRBJ1-2
size: once
CDR3: CAWSPSPGTVGYGYTF

V: TRBV28
J: TRBJ2-7
size: .
CDR3: CASSLWSRTDSSSYEQYF

V: TRBV5-1
J: TRBJ1-2
size: .
CDR3: CASSWTDLGYGYTF

V: TRBV5-1
J: TRBJ2-2
size: few
CDR3: CASSLRASGTGELFF

V: TRBV6-2/TRBV6-3
J: TRBJ2-5
size: .
CDR3: CASSPFRGLQGTQYF